This T cell receptor (beta chain) was retrieved from a study of graft-versus-host responses after intestinal transplantation. On the study more broadly: Recipients uniformly received anti-thymocyte globulin induction, followed by tacrolimus and steroids for three to four years.

As concerns this clone: Its target is not known.

Regarding the study as a whole: With peak circulating GvH clone levels came an association with early post-transplant HvG declines. Some patients had graft-donor T cell macrochimerism. In their allografts, the ratios of graft-versus-host to host-versus-graft T cell clones were high.

The CDR3 spans 13 residues. Trimming removed 4 bases from V and 7 bases from J, with 11 bases in between. CDR1 and CDR2 (germline): MGHRA, YSYEKL. TCRdb keeps only in-frame clones here, not all; method: immunoSEQ multiplex PCR. The table shows 85,000 to 110,000 clones, with 80% to 95% occurring only once. Sequenced here: unstimulated CD8+ T cells sorted from spleen or lymph node cells, sampled before intestinal transplant. The sequence was collected from a human donor who received an intestinal transplant. The rearrangement uses TRBV4-1 and TRBJ2-1; D perhaps matches TRBD2 (6 bases). For the CDR3, the DNA is TGCGCCAGCAGCCCAGATGGGGGGAATGAGCAGTTCTTC. This codes for CASSPDGGNEQFF.